This T cell receptor (beta chain) originates from a study of beta chain features in type 1 diabetes. Study in general: All of the samples together had more than 95 million sorted cells examined. Study-wide results and limits: Shorter TCRB CDR3s, moderately but significantly so, marked every one of the four CD4+ subsets in Type 1 diabetes patients. Type 1 diabetes patients had fewer VDJ junction insertions and more deletions.

Isolation of CD4+ naive, central memory, regulatory and stem cell-like memory cells was achieved by sorting via CD45RO/CCR7/CD25/CD127/CD95/CD27. Expressed TCRB transcripts were sequenced, since all the RNA that had been isolated was reverse transcribed. Sequencing used immunoSEQ multiplex PCR; TCRdb keeps in-frame clones, though not all of them. The sample yields about 650,000 clones, around an eighth seen once. V gave up 3 bases and J gave up 6 bases; unmatched junction bases: 8. The CDR3 sequence is 15 residues long. Germline V CDR1 and CDR2: SEHNR, FQNEAQ (reference sequence). About this clone itself: Its antigen is undetermined.

Sequenced sample: naive CD4+ T cells from blood. This sequence joins TRBV7-9 and TRBJ2-1, with 7 bases identical to TRBD1. This clonotype was obtained from a man aged 25 to 40 with type 1 diabetes. Here the CDR3 DNA reads TGTGCCAGCAGCTTCGGACGAGCAGGGGGCAATGAGCAGTTCTTC. Residues: CASSFGRAGGNEQFF.